Following are 2 T cell receptor beta chains from one sample sequenced in a study of T-cell reconstitution after alpha-beta-depleted transplantation in children (dated by TCRdb to about 2016). The library was prepared using PCR. The data were produced on an Illumina HiSeq 2500. TCR library preparation used molecular barcoding, with unique molecular identifiers applied to normalize quantification of the TCRbeta repertoire. TCRdb ran its own pipeline on the public reads, namely fastp trimming at Q25 and MiXCR clone calling, and kept in-frame beta chains. Every distinct CDR3 protein forms one entry, paired with its most common genes and DNA. The sample table lists about 340,000 distinct CDR3 sequences, 15% to 20% of them with a count of one. The ten largest clones represent around 43% of the sample. According to the study, the label for this sample's treatment or condition signals: allogeneic hematopoietic cell transplantation with graft depleted of TCRalphabeta T cells and CD19 B cells.

The sample consisted of PBMCs, mostly from graft donor cells, taken 360 days after TCRalphabeta/CD19-depleted stem cell transplant. These receptors were obtained from a male patient between 2 and 10 years old who had a stem cell transplant for acute lymphoblastic leukemia, so the T cells may come from the graft donor.

This sequence joins TRBV5-5 and TRBJ2-1, with a weak D call TRBD2 (5 bases). V lost 2 bases and J 8 bases, leaving 17 bases between the germline ends. Germline assignment: CDR1 SGHKS and CDR2 YYEKEE (reference sequence). This CDR3 is built from 15 residues. The CDR3 coding sequence is TGTGCCAGCAGCTTTGCCGGCTTCCCCGGGGATGAGCAGTTCTTC. Its protein product is CASSFAGFPGDEQFF.

There are many counts of this clonotype. The chain has TRBV10-3 and TRBJ2-3; 8 bases line up with TRBD2. Germline CDR1 and CDR2: ENHRY and SYGVKD. Losses at the gene ends were 2 bases for V and 1 base for J; bases not matched to a gene: 11. The CDR3 contains 18 residues. CDR3 loop: CAISELSLRAGGTDTQYF. The CDR3 DNA follows: TGTGCCATCAGTGAGCTTTCTCTCAGAGCGGGAGGCACAGATACGCAGTATTTT.